The 2 T cell receptor beta chains below all came from one sample that was sequenced in a study of T cell responses to AZD1222 COVID-19 vaccine. The protocol was immunoSEQ multiplex PCR, while the TCRdb copy is restricted to in-frame clones and leaves out a portion. The sample holds just under 90,000 clones; approximately 91% are singletons and the top ten take less than 6%. This sample comprised peripheral blood, obtained on day 0 of AZD1222 vaccination. These receptors were taken from an adult in good health.

The J gene is TRBJ1-6, the V gene TRBV27; TRBD1 agrees at 7 bases. Germline loops: CDR1 MNHEY, CDR2 SMNVEV (reference sequence). With 0 bases clipped from V and 7 bases from J, the junction kept 15 bases outside the gene matches. This CDR3 contains 19 residues. The DNA for the CDR3 is TGTGCCAGCAGTTTATCTGGGTTGGAGGGGGCGGTAGCCAATTCACCCCTCCACTTT. Translated, it gives CASSLSGLEGAVANSPLHF.

The CDR3 spells CASSKAGTGYYEQYF. CDR3 nucleotide sequence: TGTGCCAGCAGCAAGGCCGGGACAGGGTACTACGAGCAGTACTTC. The V gene is TRBV27, the J gene TRBJ2-7, with 9 positions matching TRBD1. Germline CDR1 MNHEY, CDR2 SMNVEV (reference sequence). V shed 6 bases, J shed 3 bases, and the junction held 9 bases outside the gene matches. The CDR3 extends over 15 amino acids.